Below are 24 T cell receptor beta chains sequenced from a single sample in a study of cytomegalovirus exposure and HLA in healthy donors. Vbeta (60) and Jbeta (13) primers were used in the PCR. Produced via immunoSEQ multiplex PCR; TCRdb's table is partial and in-frame only. The top ten clones hold 3.5% to 5% of a sample with tens of thousands of clones, around 83% of them seen once. The specimen sequenced was PBMCs. These receptors came from a man in his thirties or forties in good health and CMV-seronegative.

This rearrangement joins TRBV5-1 to TRBJ2-5; D remains ambiguous. Germline loops: CDR1 SGHRS, CDR2 YFSETQ. The V gene lost 2 bases and the J gene lost 0 bases, with 2 bases spanning the gap. This CDR3 is built from 12 residues. The CDR3 DNA sequence: TGCGCCAGCAGCTTTAACCAAGAGACCCAGTACTTC. Amino acids: CASSFNQETQYF. Using reference TRBV5-1 and TRBJ2-5 for the parts outside the CDR3, the full variable domain is KAGVTQTPRYLIKTRGQQVTLSCSPISGHRSVSWYQQTPGQGLQFLFEYFSETQRNKGNFPGRFSGRQFSNSRSEMNVSTLELGDSALYLCASSFNQETQYFGPGTRLLVL.

Note on this clone: The junction and the germline gene differ at one end; a read error may be behind it. Here the CDR3 reads CSSSRPGHHSGNTIYF. In nucleotides, the CDR3 is TGTTCCAGCAGCCGGCCGGGACACCACTCTGGAAACACCATATATTTT. The chain combines TRBV7-9 with TRBJ1-3, with a possible D match to TRBD1 (6 bases). Per germline, CDR1 SEHNR and CDR2 FQNEAQ (reference sequence). The CDR3 is 16 residues long.

The chain carries TRBV5-1 and TRBJ2-7; maybe TRBD1 (6 bases). With 3 bases removed from V and 0 bases from J, the gap between germline ends came to 10 bases. CDR1 is SGHRS, CDR2 YFSETQ, per germline. The CDR3 runs to 14 residues. CDR3 coding DNA: TGCGCCAGCAGCTCCCGGGACAACTCCTACGAGCAGTACTTC. Its protein product is CASSSRDNSYEQYF.

The rearrangement joins TRBV4-3 to TRBJ2-3, with 7 positions matching TRBD2. The CDR3 consists of 15 residues. CDR1 and CDR2 (germline): LGHNA, YSLEER. V trimming: 4 bases; J trimming: 2 bases; junction bases outside the gene matches: 6. CDR3 in DNA: TGCGCCAGCAGCCTTACGGGGGGTTACACAGATACGCAGTATTTT. Translation: CASSLTGGYTDTQYF.

V usage is TRBV29-1 and J usage is TRBJ2-7; possibly TRBD1 for D (6 bases). The germline CDR1 and CDR2 sequences are SQVTM and ANQGSEA. The germline V and J ends were trimmed by 6 bases and 0 bases, with 12 bases remaining between them. This CDR3 has 13 residues. CDR3 sequence (DNA): TGCAGCGTGAAAACAGGGCCCTCCTACGAGCAGTACTTC. This codes for CSVKTGPSYEQYF.

CDR3 region: CASSPDRGCEQYF. The CDR3 DNA follows: TGTGCCAGTAGTCCCGATAGGGGTTGCGAGCAGTACTTC. The chain combines TRBV19 with TRBJ2-7, with D maybe TRBD1 (5 bases). Trimming shortened V by 5 bases and J by 6 bases, and 14 bases separated the two germline ends. This CDR3 comprises 13 residues. Germline CDR1 LNHDA, CDR2 SQIVND (reference sequence).

The chain recombines TRBV27 with TRBJ2-7, with D possibly TRBD1 on 6 matching bases. The CDR3 is 15 residues long. The germline gives CDR1 MNHEY, CDR2 SMNVEV (reference sequence). V was clipped by 0 bases and J by 5 bases, with 14 bases between them. CDR3 residues: CASSLSGAGVNEQYF. The CDR3 region has the DNA TGTGCCAGCAGTTTATCCGGGGCAGGGGTGAACGAGCAGTACTTC.

The genes are TRBV12-2 and TRBJ2-1; whether TRBD2, the table's D call, matches the DNA was not checked. TRBV12-2 is shown as a pseudogene. This CDR3 has 16 amino acids. Written as DNA, the CDR3 is TGTGCAAGTCGTTCCCGGGGACTAGCAGACCCTACCGAGCAGTTCTTC. Translating gives CASRSRGLADPTEQFF.

The rearrangement joins TRBV11-3 to TRBJ2-2, with D tentatively TRBD2 (5 bases). The CDR3 has 15 residues. The ends were cut back, 5 bases at V and 0 bases at J, with 10 bases in the middle. CDR1 is SGHNT, CDR2 YENEEA, per germline. The CDR3 bases are TGTGCCAGCAGCATGGACTTCGCGAACACCGGGGAGCTGTTTTTT. This sequence encodes CASSMDFANTGELFF.

This chain links TRBV7-3 with TRBJ1-2, with a weak D call TRBD1 (5 bases). Trimming removed 6 bases at V and 2 bases at J, with 13 bases between. CDR3 length: 14 residues. Germline assignment: CDR1 SGHTA and CDR2 FQGTGA. CDR3 sequence: CASSVGGGNYGYTF. In DNA, the CDR3 is TGTGCCAGCAGTGTGGGGGGGGGAAACTATGGCTACACCTTC.

V and J are TRBV30 and TRBJ2-5, with D possibly matching TRBD2 (6 bases). The CDR3 contains 13 residues. The ends were cut back, 1 base at V and 2 bases at J, with 8 bases in the middle. The germline gives CDR1 GTSNPN, CDR2 SVGIG (reference sequence). CDR3 in amino acids: CAWSGGVQETQYF. The CDR3 nucleotides are TGTGCCTGGAGTGGGGGGGTACAAGAGACCCAGTACTTC.

CDR3 loop: CASSSRWTSGTDTQYF. The DNA for the CDR3 is TGTGCCAGCAGCTCCAGATGGACTAGCGGCACAGATACGCAGTATTTT. The chain couples TRBV5-4 to TRBJ2-3; 9 bases map to TRBD2. V trimming: 3 bases; J trimming: 1 base; junction bases outside the gene matches: 6. Per the germline V gene, CDR1 is SGHNT and CDR2 is YYREEE (reference sequence). The CDR3 extends over 16 amino acids. The complete variable domain, with remaining parts taken from reference TRBV5-4 and TRBJ2-3, reads ETGVTQSPTHLIKTRGQQVTLRCSSQSGHNTVSWYQQALGQGPQFIFQYYREEENGRGNFPPRFSGLQFPNYSSELNVNALELDDSALYLCASSSRWTSGTDTQYFGPGTRLTVL.

The rearrangement links TRBV9 to TRBJ2-7; the match to TRBD1 covers 7 bases. The CDR3 loop spans 15 amino acids. The ends lost 6 bases at V and 2 bases at J; junction bases unmatched: 11. The V gene's germline CDR1 is SGDLS and CDR2 YYNGEE. The CDR3 reads CASTRDRAPTYEQYF. CDR3 sequence (DNA): TGTGCCAGCACCCGCGACAGGGCACCCACCTACGAGCAGTACTTC.

V and J are TRBV27 and TRBJ2-1; 10 bases agree with TRBD2. Germline trimming cut 1 base from V and 7 bases from J; bases unmatched to any gene: 4. This CDR3 region has 15 residues. Germline CDR1 is MNHEY and CDR2 is SMNVEV (reference sequence). The CDR3 sequence: CASSLWASGGNEQFF. CDR3 DNA: TGTGCCAGCAGTTTATGGGCTAGCGGGGGTAATGAGCAGTTCTTC.

The chain is built from TRBV27 and TRBJ1-4, with D perhaps matching TRBD1 (5 bases). The germline gives CDR1 MNHEY, CDR2 SMNVEV (reference sequence). This CDR3 contains 15 residues. Trimming shortened V by 8 bases and J by 5 bases, and 18 bases separated the two germline ends. The CDR3 DNA reads TGTGCCAGCTCTGGCTGGGCAGGGCCCAATGAAAAACTGTTTTTT. Translation: CASSGWAGPNEKLFF.

The V call is TRBV11-3, the J call TRBJ1-1; D is undetermined. Germline V gene lookup returns CDR1 SGHNT and CDR2 YENEEA. V gave up 1 base and J gave up 1 base, with 4 bases separating them. The CDR3 extends over 13 amino acids. CDR3 DNA: TGTGCCAGCAGCTTAGGACAGAACACTGAAGCTTTCTTT. Its translation is CASSLGQNTEAFF.

The J gene is TRBJ2-2, the V gene TRBV7-3, with 7 bases matching TRBD2. CDR3 length equals 16 residues. CDR1 is SGHTA and CDR2 is FQGTGA in the germline V gene. V was clipped by 5 bases and J by 0 bases; unmatched bases: 6. As DNA, the CDR3 is TGTGCCAGCAGCCCCTGGGGGGGAGCGAACACCGGGGAGCTGTTTTTT. It codes for CASSPWGGANTGELFF.

The rearrangement joins TRBV7-8 to TRBJ1-6; TRBD1 is a possible D gene (5 bases). Germline CDR1 and CDR2: SGHVS and FQNEAQ. Trimming cost V 0 bases and J 7 bases, with 16 bases left between them. This CDR3 comprises 17 residues. The CDR3 sequence is CASSLAGGIRGNSPLHF. In DNA, the CDR3 is TGTGCCAGCAGCTTAGCGGGGGGGATTCGGGGCAATTCACCCCTCCACTTT.

This rearrangement joins TRBV18 to TRBJ2-7; 9 bases agree with TRBD1. Germline trimming cut 8 bases from V and 5 bases from J; bases unmatched to any gene: 7. The CDR3 covers 13 residues. Per germline, CDR1 KGHSH and CDR2 LQKENI. The CDR3 protein is CASTGTGIDEQYF. In DNA form, the CDR3 reads TGTGCCAGCACAGGGACAGGGATCGACGAGCAGTACTTC.

The table lists this clone with a few counts. This rearrangement joins TRBV4-1 to TRBJ1-3; 7 bases are a match to TRBD1. CDR3 length equals 20 residues. Germline V gene lookup returns CDR1 MGHRA and CDR2 YSYEKL. V lost 2 bases, J lost 0 bases, and 16 bases stayed unmatched. The CDR3: CASSQLPRDSVFFSGNTIYF. As DNA, the CDR3 is TGCGCCAGCAGCCAACTGCCCCGGGACAGTGTGTTCTTCTCTGGAAACACCATATATTTT.

The chain employs TRBV9 and TRBJ2-3; weak D call: TRBD1 (7 bases). With 0 bases removed from V and 4 bases from J, the gap between germline ends came to 12 bases. The CDR3 length is 15 residues. Per the germline V gene, CDR1 is SGDLS and CDR2 is YYNGEE. This CDR3 reads CASSVGQGGADTQYF. In DNA form, the CDR3 reads TGTGCCAGCAGCGTAGGGCAGGGGGGAGCAGATACGCAGTATTTT.

This clone was observed once. At one end the junction does not follow the germline gene, possibly because of a read error. This chain uses TRBV7-9 with TRBJ2-7; D is unclear. The CDR3 length is 11 residues. Germline CDR1 and CDR2: SEHNR and FQNEAQ (reference sequence). The CDR3: CSSSLGEVQYF. DNA for the CDR3: TGTTCCAGCAGCCTAGGTGAGGTACAGTACTTC. The whole variable domain, remainder taken from reference TRBV7-9 and TRBJ2-7, is DTGVSQNPRHKITKRGQNVTFRCDPISEHNRLYWYRQTLGQGPEFLTYFQNEAQLEKSRLLSDRFSAERPKGSFSTLEIQRTEQGDSAMYLCSSSLGEVQYFGPGTRLTVT.

The chain is built from TRBV19 and TRBJ1-1, with D perhaps matching TRBD1 (5 bases). The CDR3 is 15 amino acids. CDR1 is LNHDA, CDR2 SQIVND, per germline (reference sequence). Trimming shortened V by 3 bases and J by 4 bases, and 15 bases separated the two germline ends. The CDR3 sequence is CASSMKTQGSTEAFF. The CDR3 coding sequence is TGTGCCAGTAGTATGAAGACCCAGGGTAGCACTGAAGCTTTCTTT. Together with reference TRBV19 and TRBJ1-1, the CDR3 gives the full variable domain: DGGITQSPKYLFRKEGQNVTLSCEQNLNHDAMYWYRQDPGQGLRLIYYSQIVNDFQKGDIAEGYSVSREKKESFPLTVTSAQKNPTAFYLCASSMKTQGSTEAFFGQGTRLTVV.

This chain links TRBV6-4 with TRBJ2-1, with D perhaps TRBD2 (6 bases). Trimming shortened V by 2 bases and J by 4 bases, and 12 bases separated the two germline ends. Germline CDR1 MRHNA, CDR2 SNTAGT. This CDR3 has 15 amino acids. This CDR3 is CASSDTGLPYNEQFF. DNA of the CDR3: TGTGCCAGCAGTGACACGGGACTCCCTTACAATGAGCAGTTCTTC.